Below are 29 T cell receptor beta chains sequenced from a single sample in a study of T cell responses to AZD1222 COVID-19 vaccine. The data were produced by immunoSEQ multiplex PCR, yet TCRdb's version contains in-frame clones alone and is incomplete. This table has around 120,000 clones, more than 75% appearing once. The source was peripheral blood, collected on day 0 of AZD1222 vaccination. These receptors were collected from an adult in good health.

The V gene is TRBV6-2 or TRBV6-3, the J gene TRBJ2-3; possibly TRBD2 for D (6 bases). The V gene's germline CDR1 is MNHEY and CDR2 SVGEGT. This CDR3 contains 14 residues. The V gene lost 5 bases and the J gene lost 1 base, with 10 bases spanning the gap. The chain's CDR3 is CASSAAGRTDTQYF. The CDR3 nucleotides are TGTGCCAGCAGTGCGGCGGGACGCACAGATACGCAGTATTTT.

V gene TRBV15 combines with J gene TRBJ1-6; D may be TRBD1 (6 bases). V gave up 0 bases and J gave up 7 bases, with 13 bases separating them. The CDR3 is made up of 16 amino acids. Germline CDR1 LNHNV, CDR2 YYDKDF (reference sequence). CDR3 residues: CATSREGTGRNSPLHF. CDR3 in DNA: TGTGCCACCAGCAGAGAAGGTACAGGGAGGAATTCACCCCTCCACTTT.

The V and J genes are TRBV18 and TRBJ1-2; D is possibly TRBD1 (6 bases). The CDR3 consists of 18 residues. Germline CDR1 reads KGHSH; CDR2 reads LQKENI. Trimming took off 2 bases at V and 0 bases at J, with 19 bases between the two ends. Here the CDR3 reads CASSPYAGTTGANYGYTF. The CDR3 DNA reads TGTGCCAGCTCACCATATGCCGGGACAACGGGAGCTAACTATGGCTACACCTTC.

This chain connects TRBV6-2 or TRBV6-3 to TRBJ2-3; the D call may be TRBD1 or TRBD2 (6 bases each). The CDR3 is 15 residues long. Trimming shortened V by 2 bases and J by 4 bases, and 13 bases separated the two germline ends. Germline V CDR1 and CDR2: MNHEY, SVGEGT. CDR3 bases: TGTGCCAGCAGTTACGTGGGGGGCCTCGCAGATACGCAGTATTTT. It encodes CASSYVGGLADTQYF.

The chain recombines TRBV6-5 with TRBJ2-7; 10 positions match TRBD1. J was trimmed by 3 bases and V by 6 bases; bases with no gene match: 8. The CDR3 sequence is 15 residues long. CDR1 and CDR2 from the germline V gene are MNHEY and SVGAGI. CDR3 in DNA: TGTGCCAGCAGCTCCGGGACAGGGGCTCACTACGAGCAGTACTTC. This sequence encodes CASSSGTGAHYEQYF.

This clone was seen a few times. This chain uses TRBV4-2 with TRBJ1-2; no definite D call. Trimming removed 4 bases from V and 3 bases from J, with 6 bases in between. Germline V gene lookup returns CDR1 LGHNA and CDR2 YNFKEQ. The CDR3 is 12 amino acids. CDR3 sequence: CASSPTDYGYTF. In nucleotides, the CDR3 is TGTGCCAGCAGCCCGACTGACTATGGCTACACCTTC.

The genes are TRBV9 and TRBJ2-1, with no clear D. Germline CDR1 reads SGDLS; CDR2 reads YYNGEE. The CDR3 extends over 13 amino acids. V was pared by 0 bases and J by 10 bases, with 11 bases between. Written as DNA, the CDR3 is TGTGCCAGCAGCGTAGGGTCCCCGGGCGAGCAGTTCTTC. It specifies CASSVGSPGEQFF.

A single count supports this clone. The rearrangement joins TRBV6-5 to TRBJ2-7; 8 nucleotides match TRBD1. V shed 4 bases and J 5 bases; nucleotides not matched to a gene: 7. The germline V gene encodes CDR1 MNHEY and CDR2 SVGAGI. The CDR3 totals 14 residues. The CDR3 DNA reads as TGTGCCAGCAGTTCCCGGACAGGGTCCCACGAGCAGTACTTC. This encodes CASSSRTGSHEQYF.

This clone was counted only a few times. The V call is TRBV10-1, the J call TRBJ2-1; no definite D call. V lost 8 bases and J 4 bases, leaving 21 bases between the germline ends. The CDR3 has 16 residues. Germline CDR1 is WNHNN and CDR2 is SYGVQD (reference sequence). DNA of the CDR3: TGCGCCAGCCCCCCCGGTTGCGGAAAACGGTACAATGAGCAGTTCTTC. Encoded protein: CASPPGCGKRYNEQFF.

The J gene is TRBJ1-1, the V gene TRBV29-1; no reliable D call. Germline CDR1 and CDR2: SQVTM and ANQGSEA. CDR3 size: 14 residues. Trimming shortened V by 5 bases and J by 1 base, and 14 bases separated the two germline ends. DNA of the CDR3: TGCAGCGTTCATAATCAGGCTCCGAACACTGAAGCTTTCTTT. Translation gives CSVHNQAPNTEAFF.

V is TRBV2 and J is TRBJ1-2, with 8 bases fitting TRBD1. Germline V gives CDR1 SNHLY, CDR2 FYNNEI. This CDR3 has 14 amino acids. V lost 6 bases, J lost 4 bases, and 7 bases stayed unmatched. The CDR3 region is CASSTGQVLYGYTF. In nucleotides, the CDR3 is TGTGCCAGCAGCACGGGACAGGTGCTCTATGGCTACACCTTC.

This clone has just a few counts. The genes are TRBV5-1 and TRBJ1-4; 7 nucleotides match TRBD1. CDR1 and CDR2 from the germline V gene are SGHRS and YFSETQ. Losses at the gene ends were 5 bases for V and 2 bases for J; bases not matched to a gene: 18. This CDR3 contains 19 residues. This chain's CDR3 is CASSSTSRRGLSTNEKLFF. Here the CDR3 DNA reads TGCGCCAGCAGTTCTACTTCCCGAAGGGGGCTGTCGACTAATGAAAAACTGTTTTTT.

The rearrangement uses TRBV14 and TRBJ1-2; TRBD1 matches 7 bases. Trimming cost V 4 bases and J 4 bases; bases outside gene matches: 6. The CDR3 runs to 14 residues. Germline loops: CDR1 SGHDN, CDR2 FVKESK. This CDR3 is CASSPRDSFYGYTF. CDR3 DNA: TGTGCCAGCAGCCCCCGGGACAGCTTCTATGGCTACACCTTC. Full variable domain (outside the CDR3, taken from reference TRBV14 and TRBJ1-2): EAGVTQFPSHSVIEKGQTVTLRCDPISGHDNLYWYRRVMGKEIKFLLHFVKESKQDESGMPNNRFLAERTGGTYSTLKVQPAELEDSGVYFCASSPRDSFYGYTFGSGTRLTVV.

The chain recombines TRBV19 with TRBJ1-1; tentatively, D is TRBD1 (5 bases). This CDR3 comprises 14 residues. Germline V gene data show CDR1 as LNHDA and CDR2 as SQIVND (reference sequence). Trimming cost V 5 bases and J 8 bases, with 18 bases left between them. In DNA form, the CDR3 reads TGTGCCAGTAGTTCTACCTCCGGGACGCTCGAAGCTTTCTTT. This encodes CASSSTSGTLEAFF.

V is TRBV19 and J is TRBJ1-5; D is uncertain. Per the germline V gene, CDR1 is LNHDA and CDR2 is SQIVND (reference sequence). The CDR3 runs to 13 residues. V was trimmed by 2 bases and J by 2 bases, leaving 4 bases between them. For the CDR3, the DNA is TGTGCCAGTAGTATACGGGGCAATCAGCCCCAGCATTTT. This gives the protein CASSIRGNQPQHF.

The chain employs TRBV14 and TRBJ1-5; maybe TRBD1 (5 bases). Trimming took off 0 bases at V and 5 bases at J, with 14 bases between the two ends. CDR1 SGHDN and CDR2 FVKESK come from the germline V gene. The CDR3 sequence is 16 residues long. For the CDR3, the DNA is TGTGCCAGCAGCCAAGATCCGGGGGTAACTTATCAGCCCCAGCATTTT. Its translation: CASSQDPGVTYQPQHF.

This chain connects TRBV10-1 to TRBJ1-1, with D possibly TRBD1 on 6 matching bases. The CDR3 runs 13 residues. Trimming took off 6 bases at V and 3 bases at J, with 11 bases between the two ends. In germline, CDR1 is WNHNN, CDR2 SYGVQD (reference sequence). The chain's CDR3 is CASSTNRDTEAFF. The CDR3 nucleotides read TGCGCCAGCAGCACAAACAGGGACACTGAAGCTTTCTTT.

This clone appeared once. The V gene is TRBV7-2, the J gene TRBJ2-7, with TRBD1 as a possible D gene (6 bases). Between the trimmed V and J ends, which lost 3 bases and 5 bases, there was a span of 14 bases. Germline CDR1 reads SGHTA; CDR2 reads FQGNSA. This CDR3 region has 14 residues. This chain's CDR3 is CASSFLQQGNEQYF. For the CDR3, the DNA is TGTGCCAGCAGCTTCCTTCAACAGGGTAACGAGCAGTACTTC.

The CDR3 region is CASSRQGYGYTF. For the CDR3, the DNA is TGTGCCAGCAGCCGGCAGGGATATGGCTACACCTTC. The chain carries TRBV2 and TRBJ1-2; a possible D gene is TRBD1 (5 bases). Trimming took off 6 bases at V and 5 bases at J, with 10 bases between the two ends. This CDR3 contains 12 residues. Looked up from germline, CDR1 is SNHLY and CDR2 is FYNNEI.

DNA of the CDR3: TGTGCCATCAGTGCGGTCACAGGGGGTAACTATGGCTACACCTTC. Residues: CAISAVTGGNYGYTF. The chain couples TRBV10-3 to TRBJ1-2, with TRBD1 matching 8 bases. CDR1 is ENHRY, CDR2 SYGVKD, per germline. The CDR3 runs 15 residues. V lost 4 bases to trimming and J lost 1 base; unmatched junction nucleotides: 5.

The chain uses TRBV5-1 and TRBJ1-1, with 7 bases matching TRBD1. The CDR3 is made up of 16 amino acids. V was clipped by 0 bases and J by 2 bases; unmatched bases: 7. From germline, CDR1 is SGHRS and CDR2 YFSETQ. The CDR3 bases are TGCGCCAGCAGCTTGGCCCAAGGGGGCCCCAACACTGAAGCTTTCTTT. Translated: CASSLAQGGPNTEAFF.

The chain carries TRBV7-2 and TRBJ1-2; 7 nucleotides line up with TRBD1. Germline V gene sequence: CDR1 SGHTA, CDR2 FQGNSA. This CDR3 comprises 15 residues. V dropped 2 bases and J dropped 6; count of bases not matched to a gene: 9. In DNA form, the CDR3 reads TGTGCCAGCAGCTTATCTGTGACAGGGCTACATGGCTACACCTTC. Residues: CASSLSVTGLHGYTF.

This clone was observed a single time. The chain uses TRBV30 and TRBJ1-2, with a possible D match to TRBD1 (5 bases). The CDR3 covers 11 residues. V lost 2 bases, J lost 7 bases, and 8 bases lay in between. The germline V gene encodes CDR1 GTSNPN and CDR2 SVGIG (reference sequence). The CDR3 region is CAWSQGAGYTF. CDR3 nucleotide sequence: TGTGCCTGGAGTCAGGGAGCTGGCTACACCTTC. The variable domain in full, completed from reference TRBV30 and TRBJ1-2, reads SQTIHQWPATLVQPVGSPLSLECTVEGTSNPNLYWYRQAAGRGLQLLFYSVGIGQISSEVPQNLSASRPQDRQFILSSKKLLLSDSGFYLCAWSQGAGYTFGSGTRLTVV.

The chain carries TRBV2 and TRBJ1-1; D is unclear. Germline V gene lookup returns CDR1 SNHLY and CDR2 FYNNEI. Between the trimmed V and J ends, which lost 7 bases and 5 bases, there was a span of 14 bases. The CDR3 sequence is 13 residues long. CDR3 sequence: CASIEGRRTEAFF. The CDR3 coding sequence is TGTGCCAGCATCGAGGGAAGACGGACTGAAGCTTTCTTT.

The rearrangement uses TRBV3-1 (or the pseudogene TRBV3-2) and TRBJ1-5; D remains unclear. This CDR3 has 14 amino acids. V lost 2 bases and J 0 bases, leaving 5 bases between the germline ends. Germline assignment: CDR1 LGHDT and CDR2 YNNKEL (reference sequence). The CDR3 DNA sequence: TGTGCCAGCAGCCAACAGTATAGCAATCAGCCCCAGCATTTT. Translating gives CASSQQYSNQPQHF.

The chain recombines TRBV5-1 with TRBJ1-5; D is unresolved. Trimming stripped 5 bases from V and 1 base from J, with 13 bases between. The CDR3 covers 15 residues. Germline values: CDR1 SGHRS, CDR2 YFSETQ. The CDR3 sequence: CASRQGLQSNQPQHF. The CDR3 DNA is TGCGCCAGCAGACAAGGACTTCAGAGCAATCAGCCCCAGCATTTT. The full variable domain, completed using reference TRBV5-1 and TRBJ1-5, is KAGVTQTPRYLIKTRGQQVTLSCSPISGHRSVSWYQQTPGQGLQFLFEYFSETQRNKGNFPGRFSGRQFSNSRSEMNVSTLELGDSALYLCASRQGLQSNQPQHFGDGTRLSIL.

The chain uses TRBV6-5 and TRBJ1-3; D gene ambiguous. Per the germline V gene, CDR1 is MNHEY and CDR2 is SVGAGI. There are 13 residues in the CDR3. The germline V and J ends were trimmed by 5 bases and 1 base, with 6 bases remaining between them. In DNA form, the CDR3 reads TGTGCCAGCAGTATGTCGTCTGGAAACACCATATATTTT. This encodes CASSMSSGNTIYF.

The chain couples TRBV23-1 to TRBJ1-2; D not certain. TRBV23-1 is recorded as an ORF, its role being uncertain. Trimming left V 0 bases short and J 8 bases short, with 19 bases between. This CDR3 has 16 amino acids. The chain's CDR3 is CASSQSFPGGTRGYTF. In nucleotides, the CDR3 is TGCGCCAGCAGTCAATCCTTTCCCGGCGGAACTCGGGGCTACACCTTC.

This chain joins TRBV10-3 and TRBJ1-2; weak D call: TRBD1 (6 bases). Germline CDR1 and CDR2: ENHRY and SYGVKD. The V gene lost 11 bases and the J gene lost 6 bases, with 19 bases spanning the gap. This CDR3 comprises 13 residues. The CDR3 loop is CASVGAGADGYTF. Written as DNA, the CDR3 is TGTGCCTCCGTAGGGGCAGGGGCGGATGGCTACACCTTC.